The 3 T cell receptor beta chains below were found in one sample sequenced in a study of cytomegalovirus exposure and HLA in healthy donors. The PCR had 60 Vbeta and 13 Jbeta primers. This table comes from immunoSEQ multiplex PCR, and its TCRdb copy is limited to in-frame clones, with some not included. The table lists fewer than 250,000 clones, approximately 80% of them singletons, with about 3% in the top ten. The sample taken for sequencing was PBMCs. The receptors here all came from a man aged 25-45 years in good health and CMV-seronegative.

The table lists this clone with a few counts. This specimen includes other DNA sequences encoding the same CDR3. This chain uses TRBV5-1 with TRBJ1-6; no clear D gene. CDR1 is SGHRS and CDR2 is YFSETQ in the germline V gene. CDR3 length: 15 amino acids. V was pared by 0 bases and J by 7 bases, with 11 bases between. CDR3: CASSLVGGNNSPLHF. CDR3 DNA: TGCGCCAGCAGCTTGGTTGGCGGGAACAATTCACCCCTCCACTTT.

The CDR3 spells CSASDRDPYGYTF. For the CDR3, the DNA is TGCAGCGCCTCCGACAGGGACCCCTATGGCTACACCTTC. The chain uses TRBV29-1 and TRBJ1-2; 7 nucleotides line up with TRBD1. The CDR3 contains 13 residues. The V and J ends lost 7 bases and 4 bases, in that order; junction bases with no gene match: 9. In germline, CDR1 is SQVTM, CDR2 ANQGSEA. The complete variable domain, with remaining parts taken from reference TRBV29-1 and TRBJ1-2, reads SAVISQKPSRDICQRGTSLTIQCQVDSQVTMMFWYRQQPGQSLTLIATANQGSEATYESGFVIDKFPISRPNLTFSTLTVSNMSPEDSSIYLCSASDRDPYGYTFGSGTRLTVV.

This chain uses TRBV9 with TRBJ2-5; 14 positions match TRBD2. The junction had 5 bases not matched to a gene; V was cut back by 2 bases and J by 5 bases. The CDR3 runs 16 residues. The germline V gene has CDR1 SGDLS and CDR2 YYNGEE. The CDR3 protein is CASSVGLAGVMETQYF. The CDR3 DNA follows: TGTGCCAGCAGCGTGGGACTAGCGGGGGTAATGGAGACCCAGTACTTC. Full variable domain (rest looked up from reference TRBV9 and TRBJ2-5): DSGVTQTPKHLITATGQRVTLRCSPRSGDLSVYWYQQSLDQGLQFLIQYYNGEERAKGNILERFSAQQFPDLHSELNLSSLELGDSALYFCASSVGLAGVMETQYFGPGTRLLVL.